The entry below gives a single TCR beta chain sequence along with its context. What it binds is not known. Trimming removed 2 bases from V and 0 bases from J; junction bases left unmatched: 6. This CDR3 comprises 16 residues. Germline-derived CDR1 and CDR2 are SGHAT and FQNNGV. The library was made from cDNA and included unique molecular identifiers. MiXCR was run by TCRdb on the PCR reads, yielding one entry per CDR3 protein. This sample has approximately 730,000 distinct CDR3 sequences; 35% to 55% occur once, and the top ten carry roughly 4.4%. The sample originates from a study of post-analysis software for immune sequencing data. Study-wide findings and caveats: Analysis by F measure revealed that same-batch samples clustered strongly together. TRBV5-6, TRBV5-1 and TRBV20-1 were among a few TRBV segments more frequent in patients than controls.

The specimen sequenced was blood. This TCR derives from a girl under 18 with multiple sclerosis. The rearrangement links TRBV11-2 to TRBJ2-5, with 7 bases aligning to TRBD2. The CDR3 spells CASSLRSGIYQETQYF. CDR3 DNA sequence: TGTGCCAGCAGCTTAAGGAGCGGGATCTACCAAGAGACCCAGTACTTC.